This TCR beta chain was captured by sequencing in a study of OX40 agonist ivuxolimab in advanced cancers. Study-level findings and limits: With doses of 0.1-3.0 mg/kg, partial responders showed among the lowest clonal expansion.

Clones were sequenced by immunoSEQ multiplex PCR, and TCRdb holds only the in-frame ones, with some missing. Seen here are about 92,000 clones, 70% to 85% observed once, and the top ten hold 4.5% to 6%. Autoimmune disease history or systemic immunosuppression was exclusionary. The investigators sampled blood at baseline, at cycle 4 day 1, and at cycle 7 day 1. This clone was recorded only once. The antigen is undetermined. Germline-derived CDR1 and CDR2 are MNHEY and SVGAGI. CDR3 length equals 15 residues. The ends were cut back, 0 bases at V and 4 bases at J, with 10 bases in the middle. Sequenced here: CD4+ or CD8+ T cells sorted from blood, sampled in a trial of the OX40 agonist ivuxolimab. The rearrangement uses TRBV6-5 and TRBJ2-1; no firm D call. The sequence was collected from an adult with an advanced solid tumor such as melanoma, head and neck, liver or kidney cancer. This CDR3 is CASSYSIGAYNEQFF. The CDR3 DNA follows: TGTGCCAGCAGTTACTCGATCGGCGCTTACAATGAGCAGTTCTTC.